This record covers a single T cell receptor (beta chain). Sequencing used immunoSEQ multiplex PCR; TCRdb keeps in-frame clones, though not all of them. The table has roughly 250,000 clones, 83% seen once. Participant reports of clinical history set cohort assignment. Before they entered the study, exposed participants had met a COVID-19 case within 2 weeks. This entry comes from a study of blood T cell repertoires in COVID-19. Study in general: Samples taken during acute and convalescent COVID-19 were collected in the United States, Italy and Spain. T cells, B-cell-depleted T cells, or PBMCs supplied cDNA or gDNA.

The sample taken for sequencing was PBMCs or T cells enriched from blood (not recorded which). The origin of this receptor is a woman aged 40 to 55 who had been exposed to COVID-19.

CDR3 DNA: TGTGCCAGCAGCTTGGCCGGGGGGGCAAGCACAGATACGCAGTATTTT. Its protein product is CASSLAGGASTDTQYF. The rearrangement joins TRBV5-5 to TRBJ2-3; TRBD2 aligns across 8 bases. The V gene end was trimmed by 0 bases and the J gene end by 0 bases; junction bases not matched to a gene: 3. The CDR3 contains 16 residues. Germline assignment: CDR1 SGHKS and CDR2 YYEKEE (reference sequence).